This passage covers 6 T cell receptor beta chains from one sample sequenced in a study of CD8+CD57+ T cells in acquired aplastic anemia. Only patients with CD8+CD57+ cell expansion on flow cytometry were chosen for sequencing. Profiling that covered TCR beta VDJ and CDR3 relied on genomic DNA as its template. Via MiXCR, TCRdb re-called the reads, giving one row per CDR3 protein. The repertoire holds around 220,000 distinct CDR3 sequences, with around 49% as singletons. The sample comprised sorted CD4+, CD8+, or CD8+CD57+ T cells (not recorded which) from PBMCs. The receptors were sampled from a human donor with aplastic anemia.

This clonotype appeared many times. The chain has TRBV19 and TRBJ2-3; 10 nucleotides align to TRBD2. CDR1 LNHDA and CDR2 SQIVND come from the germline V gene (reference sequence). J gave up 0 bases and V 7 bases, and 7 bases lay outside the gene matches. The CDR3 runs 16 residues. The CDR3 loop reads CASKDSGGLSTDTQYF. The DNA of the CDR3 is TGTGCCAGTAAGGATAGCGGGGGGCTCAGCACAGATACGCAGTATTTT.

The chain has TRBV25-1 and TRBJ1-6; D gene unclear. The germline CDR1 and CDR2 sequences are MGHDK and SYGVNS. The V gene lost 1 base and the J gene lost 6 bases, with 7 bases spanning the gap. The CDR3 runs to 14 residues. CDR3 amino acids: CASSELGINSPLHF. In nucleotides, the CDR3 is TGTGCCAGCAGTGAATTGGGGATTAATTCACCCCTCCACTTT.

This clonotype was counted between two and nine times. The CDR3 DNA sequence: TGTGCCAGCAGTTCCGGGTCGCTATACAATGAGCAGTTCTTC. This translates into CASSSGSLYNEQFF. This chain joins TRBV11-3 and TRBJ2-1; D gene ambiguous. The germline V and J ends were trimmed by 6 bases and 4 bases, with 13 bases remaining between them. This CDR3 contains 14 residues. Germline V gene lookup returns CDR1 SGHNT and CDR2 YENEEA.

The chain carries TRBV2 and TRBJ2-5; D is uncertain. Germline V gene lookup returns CDR1 SNHLY and CDR2 FYNNEI. Trimming removed 8 bases from V and 10 bases from J, with 11 bases in between. This CDR3 has 10 amino acids. CDR3 region: CASLHRSQYF. The CDR3 DNA reads TGTGCCAGCCTTCATCGTAGCCAGTACTTC.

This clonotype turned up a few times. The rearrangement joins TRBV18 to TRBJ2-1, with D possibly called TRBD1 or TRBD2 (5 bases each). The CDR3 extends over 17 amino acids. Germline V CDR1 and CDR2: KGHSH, LQKENI. The germline V and J ends were trimmed by 3 bases and 2 bases, with 17 bases remaining between them. The CDR3 DNA reads as TGTGCCAGCTCACCCTCGTTCGCAGGGACCACCTACAATGAGCAGTTCTTC. Its translation: CASSPSFAGTTYNEQFF.

V usage is TRBV19 and J usage is TRBJ1-1; tentative D call: TRBD1 (6 bases). The germline V and J ends were trimmed by 7 bases and 2 bases, with 8 bases remaining between them. CDR1 and CDR2 from the germline V gene are LNHDA and SQIVND (reference sequence). The CDR3 consists of 12 residues. CDR3 nucleotides: TGTGCCAGTACGGACAGAAACACTGAAGCTTTCTTT. Its protein product is CASTDRNTEAFF. Drawing the rest from reference TRBV19 and TRBJ1-1, the complete variable domain is DGGITQSPKYLFRKEGQNVTLSCEQNLNHDAMYWYRQDPGQGLRLIYYSQIVNDFQKGDIAEGYSVSREKKESFPLTVTSAQKNPTAFYLCASTDRNTEAFFGQGTRLTVV.